Listed here are 8 T cell receptor beta chains from one sample, sequenced in a study of T cells after yellow fever vaccination. Using its own MiXCR run on the 5' RACE reads, TCRdb lists one record per CDR3 protein. The table has roughly 62,000 distinct CDR3 sequences, approximately 7% seen once. The sample was CD8+ T cells sorted from PBMCs, taken on the day of the first yellow fever vaccination. The origin of the receptors is a man aged 18-30 years who received the YFV17D yellow fever vaccine.

On this clonotype itself: This sequence may be a read error, since a much larger clone differs from it by one base. This rearrangement joins TRBV4-1 to TRBJ2-3; maybe TRBD1 (7 bases). CDR1 is MGHRA and CDR2 is YSYEKL in the germline V gene. The CDR3 is 16 amino acids. Written as DNA, the CDR3 is TGCGACAGCAGCCAAGATGGCAGGGGGGCCACAGATACGCAGTATTTT. Translated, it gives CDSSQDGRGATDTQYF.

This chain links TRBV18 with TRBJ1-1; D ambiguous. The germline V and J ends were trimmed by 3 bases and 4 bases, with 12 bases remaining between them. The germline CDR1 and CDR2 sequences are KGHSH and LQKENI. The CDR3 runs to 14 residues. This CDR3 is CASSPVGVLTEAFF. The DNA for the CDR3 is TGTGCCAGCTCACCTGTTGGGGTACTCACTGAAGCTTTCTTT.

In its sample, this clonotype was seen many times. The genes are TRBV27 and TRBJ2-2; perhaps TRBD1 as D (5 bases). V lost 5 bases and J 6 bases, leaving 19 bases between the germline ends. Germline lookup yields CDR1 MNHEY and CDR2 SMNVEV (reference sequence). The CDR3 has 16 residues. The CDR3 bases are TGTGCCAGCAGTCCTGGACATCCAGATTCCTCCGGGGAGCTGTTTTTT. It encodes CASSPGHPDSSGELFF.

The chain uses TRBV6-2 or TRBV6-3 and TRBJ1-6; TRBD1 aligns across 8 bases. The CDR3 is 16 residues long. Germline assignment: CDR1 MNHEY and CDR2 SVGEGT. The trim removed 7 bases at V and 2 bases at J, leaving 7 bases unmatched. The CDR3 loop is CASKSDRAAYNSPLHF. CDR3 coding DNA: TGTGCCAGCAAATCGGACAGGGCCGCCTATAATTCACCCCTCCACTTT.

This clonotype was picked up many times. This chain connects TRBV3-1 to TRBJ1-2; D gene ambiguous. The V end lost 4 bases, the J end lost 0 bases, and 12 bases lay between the germline ends. This CDR3 has 15 residues. Germline V gene lookup returns CDR1 LGHDT and CDR2 YNNKEL (reference sequence). The CDR3 DNA follows: TGTGCCAGCAGCCCACGGACGGAGCCTAACTATGGCTACACCTTC. Its translation is CASSPRTEPNYGYTF.

This clonotype occurred a few times. The V call is TRBV27, the J call TRBJ2-7, with 7 bases fitting TRBD1. The J segment lost 2 bases and the V segment lost 8 bases, leaving 6 bases of the junction unmatched. CDR1 MNHEY and CDR2 SMNVEV come from the germline V gene (reference sequence). CDR3 length: 13 amino acids. DNA for the CDR3: TGTGCCAGCCGACAGGGAATTGCCTACGAGCAGTACTTC. It encodes CASRQGIAYEQYF.

This clonotype has a count of ten or more. The chain employs TRBV5-5 and TRBJ2-2; D uncertain. The CDR3 consists of 18 residues. Germline lookup yields CDR1 SGHKS and CDR2 YYEKEE (reference sequence). Trimming took 0 bases from V and 1 from J, leaving 16 bases between them. This CDR3 reads CASSLEAWEKWNTGELFF. The DNA of the CDR3 is TGTGCCAGCAGCTTGGAAGCCTGGGAAAAATGGAACACCGGGGAGCTGTTTTTT.

The sample holds many counts of this clonotype. V and J are TRBV27 and TRBJ2-7; D ambiguous. Germline V gives CDR1 MNHEY, CDR2 SMNVEV (reference sequence). CDR3 length equals 14 residues. V dropped 5 bases and J dropped 0 bases, with 11 bases sitting between them. The CDR3 is CASSPFGPSYEQYV. The CDR3, as DNA: TGTGCCAGCAGTCCCTTCGGGCCCTCCTACGAGCAGTACGTC.